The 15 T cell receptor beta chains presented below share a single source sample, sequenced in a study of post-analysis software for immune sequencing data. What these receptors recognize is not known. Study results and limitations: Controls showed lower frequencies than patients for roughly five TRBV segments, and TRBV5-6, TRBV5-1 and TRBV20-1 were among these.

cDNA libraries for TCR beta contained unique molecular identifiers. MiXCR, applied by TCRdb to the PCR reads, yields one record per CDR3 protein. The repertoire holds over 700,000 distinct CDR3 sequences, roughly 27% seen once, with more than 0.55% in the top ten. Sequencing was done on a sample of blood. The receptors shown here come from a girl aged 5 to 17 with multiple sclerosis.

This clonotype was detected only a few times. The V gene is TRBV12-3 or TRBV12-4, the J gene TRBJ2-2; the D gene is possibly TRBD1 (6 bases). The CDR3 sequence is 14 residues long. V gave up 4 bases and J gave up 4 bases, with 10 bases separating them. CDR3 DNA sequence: TGTGCCAGCAGTTCAGGGGTTGGCACCGGGGAGCTGTTTTTT. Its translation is CASSSGVGTGELFF.

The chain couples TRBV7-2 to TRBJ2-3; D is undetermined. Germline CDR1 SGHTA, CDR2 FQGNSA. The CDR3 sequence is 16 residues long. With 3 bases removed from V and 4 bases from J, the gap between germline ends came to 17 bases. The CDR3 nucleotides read TGTGCCAGCAGCTTTGCGACCCTAACAAGGGCAGATACGCAGTATTTT. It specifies CASSFATLTRADTQYF.

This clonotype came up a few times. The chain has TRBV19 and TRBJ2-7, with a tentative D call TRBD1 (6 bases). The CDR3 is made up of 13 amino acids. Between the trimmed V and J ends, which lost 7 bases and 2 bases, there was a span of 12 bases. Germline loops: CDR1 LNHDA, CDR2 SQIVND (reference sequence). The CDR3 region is CASKGVNAYEQYF. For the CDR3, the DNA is TGTGCCAGTAAGGGGGTGAATGCCTACGAGCAGTACTTC.

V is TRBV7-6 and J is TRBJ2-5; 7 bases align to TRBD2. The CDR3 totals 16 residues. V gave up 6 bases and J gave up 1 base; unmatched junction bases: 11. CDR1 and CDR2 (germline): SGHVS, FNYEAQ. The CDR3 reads CASRVTGAGPQETQYF. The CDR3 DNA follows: TGTGCCAGCAGGGTTACTGGAGCGGGGCCCCAAGAGACCCAGTACTTC.

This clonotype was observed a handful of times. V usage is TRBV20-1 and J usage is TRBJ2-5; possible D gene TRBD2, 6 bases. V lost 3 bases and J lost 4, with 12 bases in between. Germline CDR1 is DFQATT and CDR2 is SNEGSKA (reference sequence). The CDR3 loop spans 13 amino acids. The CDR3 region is CSARETRGETQYF. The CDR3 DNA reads TGCAGTGCTAGGGAGACTAGGGGAGAGACCCAGTACTTC.

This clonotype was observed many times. The CDR3 sequence is CATSPIPGTMTEAFF. Written as DNA, the CDR3 is TGTGCCACCAGCCCCATTCCTGGGACAATGACTGAAGCTTTCTTT. The gene calls are TRBV15 and TRBJ1-1; tentative D call: TRBD1 (6 bases). This CDR3 is 15 amino acids long. V lost 5 bases and J 5 bases, leaving 18 bases between the germline ends. Germline CDR1 is LNHNV and CDR2 is YYDKDF (reference sequence).

This chain's CDR3 is CASSSTSGGGRQYF. The CDR3 DNA reads TGTGCCAGCAGCTCGACTAGCGGGGGGGGCCGCCAGTACTTC. The V gene is TRBV6-6, the J gene TRBJ2-5, with 14 bases that match TRBD2. Per the germline V gene, CDR1 is MNHNY and CDR2 is SVGAGI (reference sequence). CDR3 length: 14 residues. V dropped 6 bases and J dropped 10; count of bases not matched to a gene: 7.

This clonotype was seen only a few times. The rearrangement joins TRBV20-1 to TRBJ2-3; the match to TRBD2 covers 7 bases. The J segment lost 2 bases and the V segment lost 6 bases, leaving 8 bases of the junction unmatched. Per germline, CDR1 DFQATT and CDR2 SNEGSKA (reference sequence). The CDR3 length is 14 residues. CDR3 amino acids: CSAPPSGLTDTQYF. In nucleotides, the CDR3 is TGCAGTGCCCCCCCTAGCGGACTCACAGATACGCAGTATTTT.

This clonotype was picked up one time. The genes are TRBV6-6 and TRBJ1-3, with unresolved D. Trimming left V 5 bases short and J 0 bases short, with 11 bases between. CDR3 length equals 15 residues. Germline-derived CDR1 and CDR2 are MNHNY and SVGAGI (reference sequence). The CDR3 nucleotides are TGTGCCAGCAGTCCAGTTGGCCACTCTGGAAACACCATATATTTT. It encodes CASSPVGHSGNTIYF.

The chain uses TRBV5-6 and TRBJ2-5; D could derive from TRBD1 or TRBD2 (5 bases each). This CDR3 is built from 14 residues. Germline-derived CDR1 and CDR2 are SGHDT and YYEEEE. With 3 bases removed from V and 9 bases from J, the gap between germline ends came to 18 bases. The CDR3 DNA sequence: TGTGCCAGCAGCTGGGGGTATTCCGGTCCGGCCCAGTACTTC. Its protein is CASSWGYSGPAQYF.

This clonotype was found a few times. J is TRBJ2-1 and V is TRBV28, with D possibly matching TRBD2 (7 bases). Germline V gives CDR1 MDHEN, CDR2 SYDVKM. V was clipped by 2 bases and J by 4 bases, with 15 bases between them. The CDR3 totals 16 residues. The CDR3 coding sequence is TGTGCCAGCAGTTTAAGCGCGGGGGCCGGATACAATGAGCAGTTCTTC. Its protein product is CASSLSAGAGYNEQFF.

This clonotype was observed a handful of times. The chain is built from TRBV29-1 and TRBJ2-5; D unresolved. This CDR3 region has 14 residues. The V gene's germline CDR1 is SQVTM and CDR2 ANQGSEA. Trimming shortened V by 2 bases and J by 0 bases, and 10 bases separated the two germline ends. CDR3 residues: CSVESWTDQETQYF. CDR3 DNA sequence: TGCAGCGTTGAATCATGGACGGACCAAGAGACCCAGTACTTC.

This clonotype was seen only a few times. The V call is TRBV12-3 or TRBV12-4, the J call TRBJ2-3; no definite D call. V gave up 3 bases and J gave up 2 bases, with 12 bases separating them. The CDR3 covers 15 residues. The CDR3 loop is CASSFGVQLTDTQYF. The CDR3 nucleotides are TGTGCCAGCAGTTTTGGGGTACAGCTCACAGATACGCAGTATTTT.

The CDR3, as DNA: TGCAGTGCTAGATCCCCCGGGCTACTCGAGCAGTACTTC. This codes for CSARSPGLLEQYF. The J gene is TRBJ2-7, the V gene TRBV20-1; D not certain. CDR3 length equals 13 residues. Per the germline V gene, CDR1 is DFQATT and CDR2 is SNEGSKA (reference sequence). Between the trimmed V and J ends, which lost 2 bases and 6 bases, there was a span of 14 bases.

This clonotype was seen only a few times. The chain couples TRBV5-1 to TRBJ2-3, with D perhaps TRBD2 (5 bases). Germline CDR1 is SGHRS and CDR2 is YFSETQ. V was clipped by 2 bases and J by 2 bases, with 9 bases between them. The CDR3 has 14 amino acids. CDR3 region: CASSFIATTDTQYF. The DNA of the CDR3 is TGCGCCAGCAGCTTTATAGCGACCACAGATACGCAGTATTTT.